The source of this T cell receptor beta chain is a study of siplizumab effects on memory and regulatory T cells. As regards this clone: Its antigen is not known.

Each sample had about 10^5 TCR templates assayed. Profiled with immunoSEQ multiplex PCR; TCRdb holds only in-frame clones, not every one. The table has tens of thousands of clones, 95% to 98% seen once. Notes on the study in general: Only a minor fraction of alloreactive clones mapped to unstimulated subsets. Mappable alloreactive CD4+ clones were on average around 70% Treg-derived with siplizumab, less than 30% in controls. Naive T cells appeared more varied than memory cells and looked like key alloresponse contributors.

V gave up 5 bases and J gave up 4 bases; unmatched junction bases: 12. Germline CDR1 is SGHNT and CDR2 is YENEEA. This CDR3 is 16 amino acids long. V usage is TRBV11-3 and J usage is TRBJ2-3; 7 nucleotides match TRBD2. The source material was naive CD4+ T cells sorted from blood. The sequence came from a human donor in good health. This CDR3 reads CASSDGGWGRSDTQYF. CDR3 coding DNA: TGTGCCAGCAGCGACGGGGGGTGGGGACGCTCAGATACGCAGTATTTT.